The source of this T cell receptor (beta chain) is a study of shared clonotypes between healthy human individuals (dated by TCRdb to 2020 to 2022). With respect to the entire study: Three men and a couple of women, aged 18 to 49 years, made up the cohort. For each donor, CD4 naive and CD4 memory were each run on three plates, CD8 naive on two plates, and CD8 memory on one plate. Blood TCR repertoires of 5 or 6 healthy adults were deeply sequenced to estimate repertoire size and the extent of clonotype sharing between individuals. To increase sequencing depth and limit assay-specific biases, TCR repertoire library preparation and sequencing were carried out by different laboratories using diverse techniques. Between about 0.94 and 8.9 billion PBMCs per donor were obtained by leukapheresis. The study at large found these results: Compared with non-shared clonotypes, the clonotypes found in all four sorted-subset donors had higher generation probabilities. When a handful of donors were compared, the shared fraction of clonotypes was 5% to 6.5% for naive CD4, approximately 3.5% for naive CD8, about 2.5% for memory CD4, and less than 0.5% for memory CD8. Sampling was limited to blood, and TCR repertoires in tissue likely differ from TCR repertoires in blood. Naive subsets generally had larger estimated clonotype richness than memory subsets did. Because the study included only a small number of donors, the genetic and exposure-history diversity represented was limited. Based on pairwise subsampling, the degree of clonotype sharing among donors was expected to be affected by sequencing depth. Incomplete sequencing was indicated by rarefaction of sorted-subset datasets, despite the large sequencing depth.

CDR1 SGHRS and CDR2 YFSETQ were looked up in the germline V gene. CDR3 length: 15 amino acids, cysteine to phenylalanine. The read is trimmed to its CDR3 DNA, 45 bases read in frame from base 1. Relative to germline, V is missing 3 bases and J is missing 5 bases, with 7 bases of the junction outside any gene match. Using the deep immunoSEQ assay, TCR CDR3 regions were amplified from genomic DNA by multiplex PCR. Extracted genomic DNA from each cell subset was distributed evenly across all wells of several immunoSEQ 96-well plates, and each plate was treated as a replicate. Each replicate PCR for sorted subsets received around 210 ng genomic DNA, equal to tens of thousands of T cell genomes. The purified libraries were quantified using a Qubit 3.0 fluorometer, sized with a Bioanalyzer 2100, and then quantified again using the KAPA Library Quantification kit. Every immunoSEQ 96-well plate was sequenced on a dedicated single-read 150-cycle Illumina NextSeq 550 flow cell. The study's processing was this. Because only junctional sequences without quality scores were contained in the immunoSEQ output, filtering matching that applied to full-length reads could not be performed. To assign V/J genes and CDR3, sequences were annotated using PyIR, a Python wrapper for IgBLAST v1.9, with IMGT germline references. Reads with weak V/J assignments (E-value above 1e-6), missing CDR3, stop codons, out-of-frame junctions, or ambiguous translated residues were removed. A V3J clonotype was defined by an identical inferred V gene, J gene, and CDR3 amino acid sequence. Percentage overlap between repertoires was calculated by dividing the number of shared unique clonotypes by the size of the smaller repertoire. Repertoire richness was assessed with RTK rarefaction, the Chao1 estimator, and Recon v2.1 estimates of unobserved clonotypes. Generation probabilities were computed with OLGA for all TCRbeta clonotypes obtained by the gDNA method from four donors. Drawn from immuneACCESS, this table holds only the in-frame rearrangements with V and J called that TCRdb kept. Clones are partly lost; checked studies trace under half to an unresolved V gene and leave the rest unexplained. Clone size and V and J calls were adopted from that table, with D and trimming inferred from the DNA. The sample includes approximately 2.4 million clones, with approximately 94% observed a single time. The top ten clones comprise roughly 0.13% of the sample.

A word on this clone: Its antigen has not been determined. Within one base of it there is no much larger clone, and no base qualities were kept.

Healthy HIV-negative adults with no recently reported acute infections or vaccinations were included as donors. Every donor was a Caucasian adult residing in Nashville, Tennessee, USA. CD4+ T cells were enriched through magnetic negative selection, after which naive cells were positively selected on CD45RA and the remaining negative fraction served as the memory subset. Blood was obtained by leukapheresis, after which PBMCs were separated by Ficoll-Histopaque density gradient centrifugation and cryopreserved in liquid nitrogen vapor phase. Analytical flow cytometry was used to check the purity and quantity of every magnetically sorted T cell population. From each sorted fraction, genomic DNA was isolated and quantified by UV absorbance on a Nanodrop 2000c.

Recombination connected TRBV5-1 to TRBJ2-1; TRBD2 aligns with 8 central bases. The sequencing input was naive CD4+ T cells sorted from blood. The cell subset or site label corresponds to: CD45RA+ positively selected. The clonotype comes from a man aged 18 to 29 in good health. The CDR3 loop reads CASSYTSGGNNEQFF. The nucleotide sequence reads TGCGCCAGCAGCTACACTAGCGGCGGTAACAATGAGCAGTTCTTC. Outside the CDR3, residues come from the reference TRBV5-1 and TRBJ2-1 proteins, so the full variable domain is: KAGVTQTPRYLIKTRGQQVTLSCSPISGHRSVSWYQQTPGQGLQFLFEYFSETQRNKGNFPGRFSGRQFSNSRSEMNVSTLELGDSALYLCASSYTSGGNNEQFFGPGTRLTVL.